This T cell receptor beta chain was obtained from a study of T cell responses to AZD1222 COVID-19 vaccine. Per the germline V gene, CDR1 is SGHRS and CDR2 is YFSETQ. The CDR3 runs to 15 residues. Trimming removed 1 base from V and 2 bases from J; junction bases left unmatched: 4. To note about this clone: The antigen is not known.

Sequencing used immunoSEQ multiplex PCR; TCRdb keeps in-frame clones, though not all of them. The sample includes about 120,000 clones, approximately 85% of them seen just once. Regarding the study as a whole: Among AZD1222 vaccinees, only 5 or 6 were seropositive at baseline. Donors in the cohort were predominantly white British and more often female, and clonal diversity was possibly underestimated. CD4 TCRs associated with vaccination spanned spike, dominating at 160-218 and 743-854. Spike-specific TCR breadth and depth both grew after two AZD1222 doses.

The input for sequencing was peripheral blood, taken on day 0 of MenACWY control vaccination. The clonotype originates from an adult in good health. V is TRBV5-1 and J is TRBJ2-3; 7 nucleotides match TRBD2. The CDR3 bases are TGCGCCAGCAGCTTGACGGGGGGAAACACAGATACGCAGTATTTT. Translation gives CASSLTGGNTDTQYF.